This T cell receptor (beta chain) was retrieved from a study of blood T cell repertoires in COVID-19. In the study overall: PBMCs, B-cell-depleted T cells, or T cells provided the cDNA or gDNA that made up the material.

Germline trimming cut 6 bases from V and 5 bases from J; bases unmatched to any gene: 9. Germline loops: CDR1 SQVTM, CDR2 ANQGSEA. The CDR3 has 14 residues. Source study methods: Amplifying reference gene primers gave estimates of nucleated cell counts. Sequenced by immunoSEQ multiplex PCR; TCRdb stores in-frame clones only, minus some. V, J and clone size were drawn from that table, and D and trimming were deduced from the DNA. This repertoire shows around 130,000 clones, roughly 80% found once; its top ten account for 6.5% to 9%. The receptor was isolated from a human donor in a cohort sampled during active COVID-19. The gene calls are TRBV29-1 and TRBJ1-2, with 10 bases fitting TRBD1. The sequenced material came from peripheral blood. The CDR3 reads CSVIDRGRVYGYTF. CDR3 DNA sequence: TGCAGCGTCATTGACAGGGGGCGAGTTTATGGCTACACCTTC.